This T cell receptor (beta chain) was identified during a study of blood T cell repertoires in COVID-19. Overall study: The samples span acute and convalescent COVID-19 from the United States, Italy and Spain. Sample material is recorded as cDNA or gDNA derived from T cells, B-cell-depleted T cells, or PBMCs.

The CDR3 sequence is 12 residues long. V dropped 5 bases and J dropped 0 bases, with 4 bases sitting between them. Germline values: CDR1 MNHEY, CDR2 SMNVEV (reference sequence). Per the original methods: Reference gene primers were amplified, and this amplification served to estimate nucleated cell counts. Method: immunoSEQ multiplex PCR; TCRdb's copy keeps in-frame clones and lacks some. That table gives V, J and clone size, and the DNA gave D and trimming. The sample lists just over 650,000 clones; approximately 90% were seen once. The rearrangement uses TRBV27 and TRBJ1-2; D is ambiguous. The sample consisted of peripheral blood. This sequence originates from a woman under 30 with acute or convalescent COVID-19. The CDR3 sequence is CASSPSNYGYTF. The CDR3 coding sequence is TGTGCCAGCAGTCCCTCTAACTATGGCTACACCTTC.